The clone carrying this TCR beta chain was detected many times. TCRdb reprocessed the 5' RACE reads via MiXCR and lists one record per CDR3 protein. In the table there are 140,000 to 150,000 distinct CDR3 sequences, about 6.9% of which are singletons. This sample stems from a study of T cells after yellow fever vaccination. This TCR was recovered from a man aged 25-40 years who received the YFV17D yellow fever vaccine. The material was CD4+ T cells sorted from PBMCs, obtained 10 days after the yellow fever booster vaccination.

The CDR3 loop is CASIVPGTDTQYF. The DNA for the CDR3 is TGTGCCAGCATAGTGCCGGGCACAGATACGCAGTATTTT. V and J are TRBV28 and TRBJ2-3; D is uncertain. V gave up 7 bases and J gave up 1 base, with 9 bases separating them. The CDR3 extends over 13 amino acids. The germline CDR1 and CDR2 sequences are MDHEN and SYDVKM. Full variable domain (rest looked up from reference TRBV28 and TRBJ2-3): DVKVTQSSRYLVKRTGEKVFLECVQDMDHENMFWYRQDPGLGLRLIYFSYDVKMKEKGDIPEGYSVSREKKERFSLILESASTNQTSMYLCASIVPGTDTQYFGPGTRLTVL.